Sequencing of this TCR beta chain was carried out in a study of blood T cell repertoires in COVID-19. As for the study in general: Samples of COVID-19 (acute and convalescent) were obtained from the United States, Italy and Spain. T cells, B-cell-depleted T cells, or PBMCs provided the cDNA or gDNA that served as material.

As handled by the study authors: Reference gene primer amplification gave nucleated cell count estimates. Profiling relied on immunoSEQ multiplex PCR, and the TCRdb table lists in-frame clones only, not all of them. V and J calls and clone size are copied from that table; D and trimming were computed from the DNA. The table has approximately 670,000 clones, 70% to 90% seen once. Germline V lookup: CDR1 MNHNY, CDR2 SVGAGI (reference sequence). This CDR3 contains 14 residues. V lost 4 bases and J lost 5, with 14 bases in between. The origin of this receptor is a woman aged 18-29 years with acute or convalescent COVID-19. Sequenced material: peripheral blood. The chain is built from TRBV6-6 and TRBJ1-2; a weak D match, TRBD1 (5 bases). The CDR3 nucleotides read TGTGCCAGCAGTTCTGCCATACGACAGTATGGCTACACCTTC. It translates to CASSSAIRQYGYTF.